Listed below are T cell receptor beta chains from one sample, sequenced in a study of memory CD4+ T cells and cytomegalovirus serostatus. The protocol was immunoSEQ multiplex PCR, while the TCRdb copy is restricted to in-frame clones and leaves out a portion. The sample lists about 29,000 clones, under 85% seen once, with over 0.6% in the top ten. Sequencing was performed on memory CD4+ T cells from blood. All receptors come from an adult in good health and CMV-seronegative. Both conserved end residues are part of each CDR3. A D gene is named only where the DNA matches it firmly.

>TRBJ1-2|NA|TRBV18
CASSPGEVSYGYTF
>TRBJ2-2|NA|TRBV19
CASRMDGNTGELFF
>TRBJ1-2|NA|TRBV6-5
CASSYPTGSNYGYTF
>TRBJ2-2|TRBD1|TRBV4-1
CASSQKDRETGELFF
>TRBJ2-2|TRBD2|TRBV19
CASSTTWGGTGELFF
>TRBJ2-3|NA|TRBV6-1
CASSYGDTQYF
>TRBJ2-1|TRBD1|TRBV29-1
CSVAGGARGYNEQFF
>TRBJ2-7|NA|TRBV18
CASSPPKIGRGRNEQYF
>TRBJ2-7|NA|TRBV6-6
CASSSSGGIDGYEQYF
>TRBJ2-2|NA|TRBV6-5
CASSYGPNTGELFF
>TRBJ2-7|NA|TRBV6-6
CASSGIGEQYF
>TRBJ2-7|NA|TRBV29-1
CSVAGGAYEQYF
>TRBJ1-1|NA|TRBV5-1
CASSFGGGTEAFF
>TRBJ1-2|TRBD1|TRBV6-1
CASSETNDRARGYTF
>TRBJ2-5|NA|TRBV28
CASKGGGETQYF
>TRBJ1-4|TRBD1|TRBV18
CASSTDRGPEKLFF
>TRBJ1-1|NA|TRBV5-1
CASSLLGEAFF
>TRBJ1-2|NA|TRBV6-5
CASSYDPDGGYGYTF
>TRBJ1-2|TRBD1|TRBV2
CASSGPAGGRQGDGYTF
>TRBJ2-7|NA|TRBV5-1
CASSLVDPRDYEQYF
>TRBJ1-5|NA|TRBV7-2
CASSQRTGNQPQHF
>TRBJ1-5|TRBD1|TRBV29-1
CSVVGTGQNQPQHF
>TRBJ2-2|NA|TRBV19
CASRDWAGNTGELFF
>TRBJ2-5|NA|TRBV14
CASSQAAGMPQETQYF